These T cell receptor beta chains were read from a single sample in a study of CD8 T cells in Susac syndrome. MiXCR, applied by TCRdb to the immunoSEQ multiplex PCR reads, yields one record per CDR3 protein. The sample has about 210,000 distinct CDR3 sequences; approximately 93% are singletons. Specimen: CD4+ T cells from PBMCs. All receptors come from a human donor in good health. The CDR3 runs from the conserved cysteine through the conserved F or W. The D gene is left open where the match is weak. Size is omitted from some rows. Given values are once, few, many or a class for expanded clones.

J gene | D gene | V gene | clone size | CDR3 protein | CDR3 DNA
TRBJ2-5 | . | TRBV3-1 | . | CASSQDLQGVGETQYF | TGTGCCAGCAGCCAAGATTTACAGGGAGTAGGAGAGACCCAGTACTTC
TRBJ1-2 | TRBD1 | TRBV9 | . | CASSADRGRNTF | TGTGCCAGCAGCGCGGACAGGGGCCGCAACACCTTC
TRBJ2-4 | TRBD1 | TRBV28 | . | CASSQTGGRSKNIQYF | TGTGCCAGCAGTCAAACAGGGGGACGGTCCAAAAACATTCAGTACTTC
TRBJ2-5 | . | TRBV12-3/TRBV12-4 | . | CASSPSWEETQYF | TGTGCCAGCAGTCCGAGTTGGGAAGAGACCCAGTACTTC
TRBJ2-6 | . | TRBV6-2/TRBV6-3 | . | CASSYGSIWANVLTF | TGTGCCAGCAGTTATGGGTCGATCTGGGCCAACGTCCTGACTTTC
TRBJ1-3 | . | TRBV7-2 | once | CASSFGSTIYF | TGTGCCAGCAGCTTTGGTAGCACCATATATTTT
TRBJ2-1 | . | TRBV24-1 | . | CATRGQQGLGNEQFF | TGTGCCACCCGGGGCCAACAGGGCCTAGGCAATGAGCAGTTCTTC
TRBJ1-5 | . | TRBV6-6 | . | CASSQVGQPQHF | TGTGCCAGCAGCCAGGTGGGACAGCCCCAGCATTTT
TRBJ2-1 | . | TRBV5-4 | few | CASSLAVGEQFF | TGTGCCAGCAGCTTGGCCGTCGGCGAGCAGTTCTTC
TRBJ2-1 | . | TRBV19 | . | CASSIRNNEQFF | TGTGCCAGTAGTATCCGTAACAATGAGCAGTTCTTC
TRBJ2-5 | . | TRBV12-3/TRBV12-4 | . | CASSFDRGQETQYF | TGTGCCAGCAGTTTCGATAGAGGGCAAGAGACCCAGTACTTC
TRBJ2-2 | TRBD2 | TRBV6-1 | . | CASSPGLAGSYTGELFF | TGTGCCAGCAGCCCCGGACTAGCGGGGTCGTACACCGGGGAGCTGTTTTTT
TRBJ1-1 | . | TRBV6-2/TRBV6-3 | . | CASSSIFSEAFF | TGTGCCAGCAGTTCGATCTTCTCTGAAGCTTTCTTT
TRBJ1-2 | . | TRBV7-2 | . | CASSSTVGYGYTF | TGTGCCAGCAGCTCAACAGTTGGTTATGGCTACACCTTC
TRBJ2-1 | TRBD1 | TRBV3-1 | . | CASSYGTEYNEQFF | TGTGCCAGCAGTTACGGGACAGAGTACAATGAGCAGTTCTTC
TRBJ1-1 | TRBD1 | TRBV6-6 | . | CASSDLDREAFF | TGTGCCAGCAGTGATTTGGACAGGGAAGCTTTCTTT
TRBJ1-1 | TRBD1 | TRBV5-6 | . | CASSLRATGTVNTEAFF | TGTGCCAGCAGCTTGAGAGCCACCGGGACAGTAAACACTGAAGCTTTCTTT
TRBJ1-1 | TRBD1 | TRBV3-1 | . | CASSQAGQINTEAFF | TGTGCCAGCAGCCAAGCGGGACAGATTAACACTGAAGCTTTCTTT
TRBJ1-3 | TRBD1 | TRBV3-1 | . | CASSRRGQGEGNTIYF | TGTGCCAGCAGCCGGAGAGGACAGGGGGAAGGAAACACCATATATTTT
TRBJ2-5 | TRBD2 | TRBV5-1 | . | CASSPGLAGGPVSETQYF | TGCGCCAGCAGCCCGGGACTAGCGGGGGGGCCCGTATCTGAGACCCAGTACTTC
TRBJ2-5 | . | TRBV7-2 | . | CASSLSASEGQETQYF | TGTGCCAGCAGCTTAAGCGCTAGCGAGGGTCAAGAGACCCAGTACTTC
TRBJ1-6 | . | TRBV19 | . | CASSRPGQGSTSPLHF | TGTGCCAGTAGTAGGCCCGGGCAGGGATCAACTTCACCCCTCCACTTT
TRBJ2-5 | TRBD2 | TRBV5-4 | . | CASSLEGLGQETQYF | TGTGCCAGCAGCTTGGAGGGACTAGGTCAAGAGACCCAGTACTTC
TRBJ2-2 | . | TRBV7-3 | . | CASRLRPPGAGELFF | TGTGCCAGCCGATTACGACCCCCCGGGGCCGGGGAGCTGTTTTTT
TRBJ1-1 | . | TRBV4-2 | . | CASSQEARGEAFF | TGTGCCAGCAGCCAAGAGGCCAGGGGTGAAGCTTTCTTT
TRBJ2-2 | TRBD1 | TRBV6-6 | . | CASTARGPTGELFF | TGTGCCAGCACGGCCAGGGGGCCCACCGGGGAGCTGTTTTTT
TRBJ2-5 | . | TRBV6-5 | . | CASSYQAGGRETQYF | TGTGCCAGCAGTTACCAAGCAGGGGGGAGAGAGACCCAGTACTTC
TRBJ1-2 | TRBD1 | TRBV5-1 | . | CASSFSQGAERSYTF | TGCGCCAGCAGCTTTTCACAGGGGGCCGAGAGGAGCTACACCTTC
TRBJ1-4 | . | TRBV6-2/TRBV6-3 | . | CASSGFNEKLFF | TGTGCCAGCAGCGGCTTTAATGAAAAACTGTTTTTT
TRBJ2-2 | TRBD2 | TRBV19 | once | CASSFKRGAGELFF | TGTGCCAGTAGTTTTAAGCGGGGGGCCGGGGAGCTGTTTTTT
TRBJ2-1 | TRBD2 | TRBV27 | . | CASSPTSGGISSYNEQFF | TGTGCCAGCAGTCCGACTAGCGGGGGGATAAGCTCCTACAATGAGCAGTTCTTC
TRBJ1-2 | . | TRBV2 | . | CASSERQSNGYTF | TGTGCCAGCAGTGAACGTCAGAGCAATGGCTACACCTTC
TRBJ1-2 | . | TRBV28 | . | CASSFPQIIGGYGYTF | TGTGCCAGCAGTTTCCCCCAGATTATAGGGGGCTATGGCTACACCTTC
TRBJ1-3 | . | TRBV3-1 | . | CASSQSGRRSGNTIYF | TGTGCCAGCAGTCAATCTGGACGGCGAAGTGGAAACACCATATATTTT
TRBJ1-5 | . | TRBV12-3/TRBV12-4 | . | CASSLGNSVDQPQHF | TGTGCCAGCTCTCTCGGGAATTCGGTAGATCAGCCCCAGCATTTT
TRBJ2-2 | . | TRBV11-2 | . | CASSLPPERTGELFF | TGTGCCAGCAGCTTACCCCCGGAACGCACCGGGGAGCTGTTTTTT
TRBJ1-4 | . | TRBV14 | . | CASSRGINEKLFF | TGTGCCAGCAGCCGAGGGATTAATGAAAAACTGTTTTTT
TRBJ1-2 | . | TRBV7-9 | . | CASSSDKEGYTF | TGTGCCAGCAGCTCAGATAAAGAGGGCTACACCTTC
TRBJ2-2 | TRBD2 | TRBV20-1 | . | CSARSPKIAGGELFF | TGCAGTGCTAGATCACCGAAAATAGCGGGCGGGGAGCTGTTTTTT
TRBJ2-5 | TRBD2 | TRBV7-2 | . | CASSEGTSRQTQYF | TGTGCCAGCAGCGAAGGGACTAGTCGGCAGACCCAGTACTTC